The text below deals with one TCR beta chain. V gave up 2 bases and J gave up 3 bases; unmatched junction bases: 8. The germline V gene has CDR1 GTSNPN and CDR2 SVGIG (reference sequence). This CDR3 contains 15 residues. The sample is drawn from a study of human T cells and chemical hapten exposure. TCRdb fed the RACE reads into MiXCR, producing one record per CDR3 protein. This table holds around 74,000 distinct CDR3 sequences, around 30% found once. Time point defined: patch test 1, 2 weeks after DPC sensitization. Treatment indicated: therapeutic diphenylcyclopropenone sensitization with weekly scalp DPC.

J is TRBJ1-2 and V is TRBV30, with 8 nucleotides matching TRBD1. The TCR was taken from a man aged 35-49 years with alopecia areata. Some clones in this sample may be carry-over from other donors' samples. Source: whole blood, taken in connection with sensitization to the hapten diphenylcyclopropenone (DPC). This CDR3 reads CAWSTPDRGYYGYTF. The CDR3 DNA reads TGTGCCTGGAGTACCCCTGACAGGGGATACTATGGCTACACCTTC.